This T cell receptor beta chain was sequenced in a study of shared clonotypes between healthy human individuals. The CDR3 is 17 residues long. The V gene's germline CDR1 is WNHNN and CDR2 SYGVQD (reference sequence). V was cut by 2 bases and J by 2 bases, with 18 bases left in between. Donors, without exception, were Caucasian adults residing in Nashville, Tennessee. The repertoire was sequenced with immunoSEQ multiplex PCR; TCRdb's copy has only in-frame clones and lacks some. The sample consists of fewer than 3 million clones, approximately 90% of them appearing once. The chain carries TRBV10-1 and TRBJ1-1; D is perhaps TRBD1 (6 bases). The sequenced material came from naive CD4+ T cells from PBMCs. Sample subset: CD45RA+ positively selected. The clonotype comes from a man aged 18 to 35 in good health. Some clones in this sample may be carry-over from other donors' samples. For the CDR3, the DNA is TGCGCCAGCAGTGAGAGGGGGACCGCTTGGGCCAACACTGAAGCTTTCTTT. The encoded protein is CASSERGTAWANTEAFF.